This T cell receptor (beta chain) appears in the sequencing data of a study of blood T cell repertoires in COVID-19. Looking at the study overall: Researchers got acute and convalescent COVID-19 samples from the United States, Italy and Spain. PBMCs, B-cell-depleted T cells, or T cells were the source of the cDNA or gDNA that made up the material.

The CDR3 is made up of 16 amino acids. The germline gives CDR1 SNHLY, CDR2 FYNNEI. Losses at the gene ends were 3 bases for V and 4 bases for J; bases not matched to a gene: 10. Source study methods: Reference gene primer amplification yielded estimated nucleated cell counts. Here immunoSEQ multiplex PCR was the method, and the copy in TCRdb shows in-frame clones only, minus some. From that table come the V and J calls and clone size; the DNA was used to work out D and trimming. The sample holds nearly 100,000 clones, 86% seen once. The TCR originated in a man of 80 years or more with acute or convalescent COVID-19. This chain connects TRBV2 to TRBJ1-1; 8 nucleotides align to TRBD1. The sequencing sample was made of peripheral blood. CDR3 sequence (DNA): TGTGCCAGCAGTGACAAAGGGACAGGCATATTCACTGAAGCTTTCTTT. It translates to CASSDKGTGIFTEAFF.